Shown below are 27 T cell receptor beta chains from a single sample sequenced in a study of T cells in Graves' hyperthyroidism and ophthalmopathy (dated by TCRdb to the late 2010s). The library was prepared using multiplex PCR. The listed sequencing device is Illumina HiSeq 2000. The TCR beta CDR3 regions were amplified from the RNA transcripts. For the first round of RT-PCR on the TCR CDR3, the HTBI primer set was used together with the Qiagen OneStep RT-PCR kit. TCRdb applied fastp at Q25 and MiXCR to the public reads, then kept only in-frame beta chains. Identical CDR3 protein sequences are pooled into one entry, listed with their most common genes and DNA. The sample table lists roughly 420,000 distinct CDR3 sequences, less than 20% of them with a count of one. The ten largest clones capture approximately 8% of the sample. Sequenced input: blood. Source of these receptors: a woman younger than 30 with Graves' hyperthyroidism.

This clonotype was seen ten or more times. The chain joins TRBV6-5 to TRBJ2-7; D is unresolved. From germline, CDR1 is MNHEY and CDR2 SVGAGI. This CDR3 has 15 residues. The germline V and J ends were trimmed by 0 bases and 2 bases, with 11 bases remaining between them. CDR3 residues: CASSYSPTRAYEQYF. The CDR3 nucleotides read TGTGCCAGCAGTTACTCTCCTACCCGAGCCTACGAGCAGTACTTC.

The J gene is TRBJ2-3, the V gene TRBV14, with D tentatively TRBD1 (5 bases). The CDR3 loop spans 19 amino acids. Between the trimmed V and J ends, which lost 4 bases and 0 bases, there was a span of 23 bases. The V gene's germline CDR1 is SGHDN and CDR2 FVKESK. The CDR3 sequence is CASSPQTVLYGSSTDTQYF. In nucleotides, the CDR3 is TGTGCCAGCAGCCCCCAGACAGTCCTGTATGGGTCTAGCACAGATACGCAGTATTTT.

At least ten counts were recorded for this clonotype. The V call is TRBV2, the J call TRBJ1-1, with a weak D call TRBD1 (6 bases). Between the trimmed V and J ends, which lost 7 bases and 3 bases, there was a span of 12 bases. The germline gives CDR1 SNHLY, CDR2 FYNNEI. The CDR3 totals 13 residues. The CDR3 DNA is TGTGCCAGCATACAGGGTAGGGACACTGAAGCTTTCTTT. It translates to CASIQGRDTEAFF.

This clonotype was recorded at least ten times. This chain uses TRBV18 with TRBJ2-7; TRBD2 matches at 13 bases. V shed 8 bases, J shed 2 bases, and the junction held 6 bases outside the gene matches. Germline V lookup: CDR1 KGHSH, CDR2 LQKENI. CDR3 length equals 15 residues. The CDR3 here is CASSPGLAGAYEQYF. In nucleotides, the CDR3 is TGTGCCAGCAGCCCAGGACTAGCGGGAGCCTACGAGCAGTACTTC. Full variable domain (outside the CDR3, taken from reference TRBV18 and TRBJ2-7): NAGVMQNPRHLVRRRGQEARLRCSPMKGHSHVYWYRQLPEEGLKFMVYLQKENIIDESGMPKERFSAEFPKEGPSILRIQQVVRGDSAAYFCASSPGLAGAYEQYFGPGTRLTVT.

In its sample, this clonotype was seen many times. The V and J genes are TRBV7-9 and TRBJ2-7; D is unclear. Germline CDR1 is SEHNR and CDR2 is FQNEAQ (reference sequence). V was pared by 1 base and J by 5 bases, with 9 bases between. This CDR3 comprises 13 residues. DNA for the CDR3: TGTGCCAGCAGCTTAGGACACTTCAACGAGCAGTACTTC. Translation: CASSLGHFNEQYF.

With respect to this clonotype: This sequence may be a read error, since a much larger clone differs from it by one base. CDR3 residues: CASSLGATAETQYF. The CDR3 DNA reads TGTGCCAGCAGCCTAGGGGCCACGGCCGAGACCCAGTACTTC. This rearrangement joins TRBV3-1 to TRBJ2-5, with a tentative D call TRBD1 (5 bases). The CDR3 is 14 residues long. V dropped 4 bases and J dropped 5 bases, with 14 bases sitting between them. The V gene's germline CDR1 is LGHDT and CDR2 YNNKEL (reference sequence).

The chain links TRBV6-2 or TRBV6-3 to TRBJ1-3; perhaps TRBD1 as D (6 bases). CDR1 is MNHEY, CDR2 SVGEGT, per germline. The CDR3 consists of 14 residues. Trimming stripped 4 bases from V and 7 bases from J, with 14 bases between. CDR3 amino acids: CASSSGAVGNTIYF. Written as DNA, the CDR3 is TGTGCCAGCAGTTCGGGGGCAGTCGGTAACACCATATATTTT.

This clonotype was observed many times. The genes are TRBV28 and TRBJ2-7; D is perhaps TRBD1 (6 bases). Trimming took off 5 bases at V and 1 base at J, with 30 bases between the two ends. The CDR3 covers 20 residues. Per germline, CDR1 MDHEN and CDR2 SYDVKM. CDR3 in amino acids: CASSVPTRAGALRVSYEQYF. The CDR3 DNA is TGTGCCAGCAGTGTCCCAACCCGGGCAGGGGCCTTACGTGTTTCCTACGAGCAGTACTTC. Based on the CDR3 plus reference TRBV28 and TRBJ2-7, the full variable domain is DVKVTQSSRYLVKRTGEKVFLECVQDMDHENMFWYRQDPGLGLRLIYFSYDVKMKEKGDIPEGYSVSREKKERFSLILESASTNQTSMYLCASSVPTRAGALRVSYEQYFGPGTRLTVT.

With regard to this clonotype: A much larger clone differs by one base, so this may be a read error. V gene TRBV6-5 combines with J gene TRBJ1-5; the D gene is possibly TRBD1 (5 bases). There are 15 residues in the CDR3. From germline, CDR1 is MNHEY and CDR2 SVGAGI. DNA of the CDR3: TGTGCCAGCAGTTACGCCAGGGATAGCAATCGGCCCCAGCATTTT. It encodes CASSYARDSNRPQHF.

The chain carries TRBV10-1 and TRBJ2-7, with TRBD2 matching 14 bases. The V and J ends lost 4 bases and 5 bases, in that order; junction bases with no gene match: 7. The CDR3 runs 16 residues. Germline V gives CDR1 WNHNN, CDR2 SYGVQD (reference sequence). The CDR3 is CASSGRGTSGSNEQYF. The CDR3 region has the DNA TGCGCCAGCAGTGGACGCGGGACTAGCGGGAGTAACGAGCAGTACTTC.

This clonotype came up many times. V gene TRBV18 combines with J gene TRBJ2-3, with 7 bases that match TRBD2. Unmatched junction bases numbered 7, after V lost 6 bases and J lost 4 bases. CDR3 length: 14 amino acids. Per germline, CDR1 KGHSH and CDR2 LQKENI. The CDR3 region is CASSPGSGADTQYF. Here the CDR3 DNA reads TGTGCCAGCTCCCCGGGAAGCGGGGCAGATACGCAGTATTTT.

This clonotype was counted many times. The chain links TRBV12-3 or TRBV12-4 to TRBJ2-1; D might be TRBD1 or TRBD2, each matching 6 bases. Trimming stripped 3 bases from V and 7 bases from J, with 16 bases between. The CDR3 is 15 residues long. Written as DNA, the CDR3 is TGTGCCAGCAGTTTGGTGGGGGGCCTTGGGAATGAGCAGTTCTTC. Translation: CASSLVGGLGNEQFF.

This clonotype was found many times. The V and J genes are TRBV28 and TRBJ2-4, with a possible D match to TRBD2 (5 bases). The germline V gene encodes CDR1 MDHEN and CDR2 SYDVKM. The V gene lost 3 bases and the J gene lost 5 bases, with 20 bases spanning the gap. CDR3 length: 17 residues. This CDR3 is CASSFIGTLGSENIQYF. The DNA for the CDR3 is TGTGCCAGCAGTTTCATCGGCACCCTCGGTAGCGAAAACATTCAGTACTTC.

In its sample, this clonotype was seen a few times. The chain employs TRBV19 and TRBJ2-5, with TRBD2 matching 15 bases. With V trimmed by 6 bases and J by 4 bases, 9 bases remained unmatched. The CDR3 length is 17 residues. CDR1 is LNHDA, CDR2 SQIVND, per germline (reference sequence). In DNA form, the CDR3 reads TGTGCCAGTAGCGACGGGACTAGCGGGAGGTATGGAGAGACCCAGTACTTC. This gives the protein CASSDGTSGRYGETQYF.

This chain uses TRBV7-9 with TRBJ2-7, with D unclear. This CDR3 has 12 residues. The germline V and J ends were trimmed by 3 bases and 3 bases, with 6 bases remaining between them. Germline V gene data show CDR1 as SEHNR and CDR2 as FQNEAQ (reference sequence). The CDR3 is CASSLHFYEQYF. CDR3 nucleotide sequence: TGTGCCAGCAGCTTGCACTTCTACGAGCAGTACTTC.

This clonotype was seen repeatedly, ten times or more. The rearrangement uses TRBV3-1 and TRBJ2-7; possibly TRBD1 for D (7 bases). The germline V and J ends were trimmed by 4 bases and 3 bases, with 37 bases remaining between them. CDR3 size: 22 residues. CDR1 LGHDT and CDR2 YNNKEL come from the germline V gene (reference sequence). The CDR3 DNA sequence: TGTGCCAGCAGCCTTACGAGACAGGGAGAGGTAGCGGTACGCTACCGGGGCTACGAGCAGTACTTC. Its translation: CASSLTRQGEVAVRYRGYEQYF.

This clonotype was seen many times. The chain couples TRBV2 to TRBJ1-6, with TRBD1 as a possible D gene (5 bases). The V gene's germline CDR1 is SNHLY and CDR2 FYNNEI. The length of the CDR3 is 14 residues. CDR3 amino acids: CACFRVSYNSPLHF. In nucleotides, the CDR3 is TGTGCATGTTTCAGGGTGTCCTATAATTCACCCCTCCACTTT.

This clonotype was detected many times. The V gene is TRBV6-1, the J gene TRBJ2-2, with 7 bases identical to TRBD1. After removal of 2 bases from V and 3 bases from J, the junction contained 3 bases not matched to a gene. CDR3 length: 15 amino acids. CDR1 and CDR2 from the germline V gene are MNHNS and SASEGT. For the CDR3, the DNA is TGTGCCAGCAGTGAATTACAGGGGTACACCGGGGAGCTGTTTTTT. Its translation is CASSELQGYTGELFF.

This clonotype was observed a handful of times. The chain uses TRBV5-1 and TRBJ1-1; D perhaps matches TRBD1 (6 bases). Per the germline V gene, CDR1 is SGHRS and CDR2 is YFSETQ. This CDR3 has 15 residues. V was pared by 5 bases and J by 1 base, with 15 bases between. CDR3 protein: CASSLHGQQNTEAFF. The CDR3 DNA is TGCGCCAGCAGTTTACATGGACAGCAGAACACTGAAGCTTTCTTT.

Many counts were recorded for this clonotype. The V gene is TRBV20-1, the J gene TRBJ1-1; D is ambiguous. Trimming removed 1 base at V and 11 bases at J, with 14 bases between. Germline values: CDR1 DFQATT, CDR2 SNEGSKA (reference sequence). The CDR3 runs 12 residues. CDR3 protein: CSARGGISPAFF. The CDR3 region has the DNA TGCAGTGCTAGAGGTGGAATTAGTCCCGCTTTCTTT.

This clonotype was recorded at least ten times. The chain employs TRBV5-1 and TRBJ2-3; 7 positions agree with TRBD1. This CDR3 is built from 14 residues. V was clipped by 0 bases and J by 5 bases; unmatched bases: 3. Germline loops: CDR1 SGHRS, CDR2 YFSETQ. CDR3 protein: CASSLGAGGDTQYF. In nucleotides, the CDR3 is TGCGCCAGCAGCTTGGGCGCAGGGGGAGATACGCAGTATTTT.

The sample holds many counts of this clonotype. DNA of the CDR3: TGTGCCAGCTCACCGACAGACACTTATCAGCCCCAGCATTTT. Protein sequence: CASSPTDTYQPQHF. V usage is TRBV18 and J usage is TRBJ1-5, with D possibly TRBD1 on 5 matching bases. The CDR3 has 14 amino acids. V lost 3 bases, J lost 5 bases, and 11 bases lay in between. Germline loops: CDR1 KGHSH, CDR2 LQKENI.

This clonotype was found many times. The chain carries TRBV20-1 and TRBJ1-3, with a tentative D call TRBD1 (6 bases). Germline V lookup: CDR1 DFQATT, CDR2 SNEGSKA (reference sequence). Trimming shortened V by 6 bases and J by 9 bases, and 12 bases separated the two germline ends. The CDR3 is 11 residues long. The CDR3 sequence is CSAIQGGTIYF. The DNA of the CDR3 is TGCAGTGCAATACAGGGTGGCACCATATATTTT.

This clonotype occurred many times. The chain employs TRBV18 and TRBJ2-7; D ambiguous. This CDR3 has 12 amino acids. V was clipped by 5 bases and J by 3 bases, with 8 bases between them. CDR1 and CDR2 from the germline V gene are KGHSH and LQKENI. CDR3 sequence (DNA): TGTGCCAGCTCATCAGGACGCTACGAGCAGTACTTC. It translates to CASSSGRYEQYF.

This clonotype was recorded at least ten times. The chain has TRBV5-8 and TRBJ2-5, with a possible D match to TRBD1 (5 bases). Trimming took off 6 bases at V and 1 base at J, with 16 bases between the two ends. Germline lookup yields CDR1 SGHTS and CDR2 YDEGEE. This CDR3 region has 15 residues. The CDR3 sequence is CASNILQGGQETQYF. In nucleotides, the CDR3 is TGTGCCAGCAACATACTCCAGGGCGGCCAAGAGACCCAGTACTTC.

This clonotype was recorded at least ten times. The V call is TRBV7-9, the J call TRBJ2-7; TRBD2 matches 8 bases. Germline V lookup: CDR1 SEHNR, CDR2 FQNEAQ (reference sequence). The CDR3 extends over 15 amino acids. Trimming took 4 bases from V and 0 from J; bases not matched to a gene: 5. CDR3 bases: TGTGCCAGCAGCTCGGGGGGGCCCCGCTCCTACGAGCAGTACTTC. Translated: CASSSGGPRSYEQYF.

This clonotype came up many times. The chain joins TRBV3-1 to TRBJ2-7; D gene unclear. Deletions cut 1 base from V and 0 bases from J, with 10 bases between. The V gene's germline CDR1 is LGHDT and CDR2 YNNKEL (reference sequence). CDR3 length equals 15 residues. CDR3 sequence reads: CASSQVMRSSYEQYF. CDR3 coding DNA: TGTGCCAGCAGCCAAGTAATGAGATCCTCCTACGAGCAGTACTTC.